The present entry profiles one T cell receptor beta chain with its context. The source of the sample is a study of shared clonotypes between healthy human individuals. Across the study: Each donor had three CD4 naive, three CD4 memory, two CD8 naive and one CD8 memory plate.

V was clipped by 8 bases and J by 4 bases, with 15 bases between them. Germline values: CDR1 MDHEN, CDR2 SYDVKM. This CDR3 contains 13 residues. Adult Caucasians living in Nashville, Tennessee made up all of the donors. Per the study methods: ImmunoSEQ gave junction-only sequences without quality scores, so filtering differed. Sequenced by immunoSEQ multiplex PCR; TCRdb stores in-frame clones only, minus some. V and J calls and clone size are copied from that table; D and trimming were computed from the DNA. The table lists some 1.1 million clones, 60% to 80% of them singletons. The receptor was isolated from a man in his late teens or twenties in good health. Some clones in this sample may be carry-over from other donors' samples. The chain links TRBV28 to TRBJ2-7; maybe TRBD2 (5 bases). Sequenced material: memory CD4+ T cells from PBMCs. Subset meaning: CD45RA-negative fraction. The DNA of the CDR3 is TGTGCCAGCCGAGGGCAGGTGCTTTACGAGCAGTACTTC. The encoded protein is CASRGQVLYEQYF. The variable domain in full, with the rest retrieved from reference TRBV28 and TRBJ2-7, is DVKVTQSSRYLVKRTGEKVFLECVQDMDHENMFWYRQDPGLGLRLIYFSYDVKMKEKGDIPEGYSVSREKKERFSLILESASTNQTSMYLCASRGQVLYEQYFGPGTRLTVT.